This T cell receptor (beta chain) was sequenced during a study of T cells in Graves' hyperthyroidism and ophthalmopathy. Study background: Blood from the periphery was taken at initial diagnosis, before any treatment. Findings of the study overall: Most thyroid clonotypes expanded above 0.001 were also detected in blood.

This clonotype was found many times. The antigen remains undetermined. The CDR3 regions of TCR beta were amplified from RNA transcripts. Researchers ran a first-round RT-PCR on the TCR CDR3 using the HTBI primer set. TCRdb re-called the multiplex PCR reads through MiXCR, storing one row per CDR3 protein. The data show about 360,000 distinct CDR3 sequences, around 13% seen once. Exclusion of patients followed from uncontrolled infection, other autoimmune disease, pregnancy or lactation. V lost 7 bases to trimming and J lost 2 bases; unmatched junction nucleotides: 9. The CDR3 totals 15 residues. The clonotype originates from a young woman with Graves' hyperthyroidism. Sequencing used blood. The V and J genes are TRBV12-3 or TRBV12-4 and TRBJ2-5, with 8 bases that match TRBD1. The DNA for the CDR3 is TGTGCCAGCACGACCGGACAGGGCACTCAAGAGACCCAGTACTTC. Its protein product is CASTTGQGTQETQYF.